The rows below give T cell receptor beta chains drawn from one sample of a study of T cells after yellow fever vaccination. Via MiXCR, TCRdb re-called the 5' RACE reads, giving one row per CDR3 protein. Of approximately 510,000 distinct CDR3 sequences listed, roughly 22% are singletons. Sequencing used PBMCs, obtained approximately 22 days after the first yellow fever vaccination. All receptors come from a man in his late teens or twenties who received the YFV17D yellow fever vaccine. Both conserved end residues are part of each CDR3. A D gene is named only where the DNA matches it firmly. Clone size is not always given. Where it is, it says once, few, many or a class for expanded clones.

J: TRBJ2-5
V: TRBV20-1
size: NA
D: NA
DNA: TGCAGTGCTAGTAATGGCCAGGACCGAAACAACCAAGAGACCCAGTACTTC
CDR3: CSASNGQDRNNQETQYF

J: TRBJ1-1
V: TRBV23-1
size: few
D: NA
DNA: TGCGCCAGCAGTCCGCTGGGAGGGTCGTCCGACACTGAAGCTTTCTTT
CDR3: CASSPLGGSSDTEAFF

J: TRBJ2-3
V: TRBV12-3/TRBV12-4
size: NA
D: NA
DNA: TGTGCCAGCAGTCGGGGAAGGGGCACAGATACGCAGTATTTT
CDR3: CASSRGRGTDTQYF

J: TRBJ2-2
V: TRBV6-5
size: many
D: NA
DNA: TGTGCCAGCAGTTACACCCGACTAGCGAACACCGGGGAGCTGTTTTTT
CDR3: CASSYTRLANTGELFF

J: TRBJ1-1
V: TRBV6-1
size: few
D: TRBD1
DNA: TGTGCCAGCAGTGCCGCCAGGGGGGATAGAGCTTTCTTT
CDR3: CASSAARGDRAFF

J: TRBJ2-1
V: TRBV12-3/TRBV12-4
size: few
D: NA
DNA: TGTGCCAGCAGTTTAGGTTCCGGTTATGAGCAGTTCTTC
CDR3: CASSLGSGYEQFF

J: TRBJ2-7
V: TRBV6-2/TRBV6-3
size: NA
D: TRBD1
DNA: TGTGTCAGCAGCCAGCCGGGACAGGGCTACTACGAGCAGTACTTC
CDR3: CVSSQPGQGYYEQYF

J: TRBJ1-3
V: TRBV20-1
size: few
D: NA
DNA: TGCAGTGCTAGAGAAGGGGGAACGACCTCTGGAAACACCATATATTTT
CDR3: CSAREGGTTSGNTIYF

J: TRBJ2-3
V: TRBV12-3/TRBV12-4
size: NA
D: NA
DNA: TGTGCCAGCAGTTTTGGTGGGGACACAGATACGCAGTATTTT
CDR3: CASSFGGDTDTQYF

J: TRBJ1-1
V: TRBV7-2
size: few
D: NA
DNA: TGTGCCAGCAGCTTAGGAGGGTCTAGGAACACTGAAGCTTTCTTT
CDR3: CASSLGGSRNTEAFF

J: TRBJ1-6
V: TRBV4-1
size: NA
D: NA
DNA: TGCGCCAGCAGCCTCCGCATGCCGGATAATTCACCCCTCCACTTT
CDR3: CASSLRMPDNSPLHF

J: TRBJ1-3
V: TRBV6-2/TRBV6-3
size: NA
D: NA
DNA: TGTGCCAGCAGGCTCGCGGGAGGAAGCTCTGGAAACACCATATATTTT
CDR3: CASRLAGGSSGNTIYF

J: TRBJ2-2
V: TRBV27
size: NA
D: NA
DNA: TGTGCCAGCAGTTTGGGTACCCGGGCCGGGGAGCTGTTTTTT
CDR3: CASSLGTRAGELFF

J: TRBJ2-6
V: TRBV12-5
size: NA
D: NA
DNA: TGTGCTAGTGGTTTACCAGGCGGGGCCAACGTCCTGACTTTC
CDR3: CASGLPGGANVLTF

J: TRBJ2-7
V: TRBV20-1
size: NA
D: NA
DNA: TGCAGTGCTAGAGAAGAGGAATTCTCCTACGAGCAGTACTTC
CDR3: CSAREEEFSYEQYF

J: TRBJ2-1
V: TRBV13
size: NA
D: NA
DNA: TGTGCCAGCAGCTTAGTTACAGGGATAAACTACAATGAGCAGTTCTTC
CDR3: CASSLVTGINYNEQFF

J: TRBJ1-6
V: TRBV7-9
size: NA
D: NA
DNA: TGTGCCAGCAGCTTAGTCGGGGGAGGTGACTCACCCCTCCACTTT
CDR3: CASSLVGGGDSPLHF

J: TRBJ2-2
V: TRBV5-1
size: NA
D: TRBD2
DNA: TGCGCCAGCAGCTTGACTAGCGGGGGGAGAGGCGGGGAGCTGTTTTTT
CDR3: CASSLTSGGRGGELFF

J: TRBJ2-1
V: TRBV12-3/TRBV12-4
size: NA
D: TRBD1
DNA: TGTGCCAGCACCACCGGGACAGCATACAATGAGCAGTTCTTC
CDR3: CASTTGTAYNEQFF

J: TRBJ2-5
V: TRBV20-1
size: NA
D: TRBD2
DNA: TGCAGTGCCAGGGCCATCACTAGCGGGGGGGCGGGGGAGACCCAGTACTTC
CDR3: CSARAITSGGAGETQYF